This T cell receptor beta chain derives from a study of identical twins. Trimming left V 3 bases short and J 2 bases short, with 8 bases between. The CDR3 is made up of 13 amino acids. MiXCR, run by TCRdb on the 5' RACE reads, gives a single entry per CDR3 protein. Of approximately 260,000 distinct CDR3 sequences listed, around 8.8% were seen once; the top ten hold 3%. These data were likewise used in another study, on yellow fever vaccine responses in identical twins.

This sequence was found in a woman between 18 and 29 years old in good health. Specimen: CD8+ T cells sorted from blood. The rearrangement uses TRBV12-3 or TRBV12-4 and TRBJ2-7; D gene ambiguous. CDR3 sequence: CASSLVYPYEQYF. Written as DNA, the CDR3 is TGTGCCAGCAGTTTGGTTTACCCCTACGAGCAGTACTTC.